These 17 T cell receptor beta chains came from one sample sequenced in a study of metastatic and nonmetastatic thyroid tumors. TCRdb redid the clone calls on the PCR reads using MiXCR. The sample lists around 42,000 clones, 9.5% to 13% occurring once. All patients were untreated before thyroid surgery. The sequenced material came from blood. These receptors originate from a male donor with papillary thyroid cancer or a benign thyroid nodule (not recorded which). Some clones in this sample may be carry-over from other donors' samples.

The rearrangement joins TRBV12-3 or TRBV12-4 to TRBJ1-1, with 7 bases that match TRBD1. The CDR3 totals 18 residues. The junction had 13 bases not matched to a gene; V was cut back by 3 bases and J by 0 bases. CDR3 residues: CASSFTGTVIVMNTEAFF. CDR3 nucleotide sequence: TGTGCCAGCAGTTTCACCGGGACAGTGATCGTTATGAACACTGAAGCTTTCTTT.

By sample fraction, this clone is medium-sized. The chain links TRBV27 to TRBJ2-7; D may match TRBD1 or TRBD2 (6 bases each). The CDR3 extends over 14 amino acids. The germline gives CDR1 MNHEY, CDR2 SMNVEV (reference sequence). Between the trimmed V and J ends, which lost 3 bases and 3 bases, there was a span of 12 bases. CDR3 coding DNA: TGTGCCAGCAGTTTTGCGGGACACCTCTACGAGCAGTACTTC. This gives the protein CASSFAGHLYEQYF.

This chain joins TRBV27 and TRBJ2-6; 10 bases map to TRBD1. The V and J ends lost 6 bases and 6 bases, in that order; junction bases with no gene match: 11. The CDR3 has 17 residues. Germline V CDR1 and CDR2: MNHEY, SMNVEV (reference sequence). The CDR3 DNA reads as TGTGCCAGCAGGGAGGGACAGGGGACGGCTGTGGCCAACGTCCTGACTTTC. It yields the protein CASREGQGTAVANVLTF.

Many counts were recorded for this clone. This chain connects TRBV20-1 to TRBJ2-4; TRBD1 aligns across 8 bases. Germline lookup yields CDR1 DFQATT and CDR2 SNEGSKA (reference sequence). Trimming at V came to 1 base and at J to 7 bases, leaving 6 bases not matched to a gene. The CDR3 is 14 amino acids. The CDR3 DNA reads TGCAGTGCTAGAGCCCCGGACAGGGTGAACATTCAGTACTTC. This encodes CSARAPDRVNIQYF.

The chain combines TRBV4-1 with TRBJ2-5; D gene uncertain. Deletions cut 0 bases from V and 4 bases from J, with 6 bases between. The CDR3 extends over 13 amino acids. Looked up from germline, CDR1 is MGHRA and CDR2 is YSYEKL. DNA for the CDR3: TGCGCCAGCAGCCAAGATGCCAGAGAGACCCAGTACTTC. This translates into CASSQDARETQYF.

In its sample, this clone was seen many times. V and J are TRBV5-5 and TRBJ2-7; 9 bases are a match to TRBD1. The CDR3 covers 14 residues. The V gene's germline CDR1 is SGHKS and CDR2 YYEKEE (reference sequence). With V trimmed by 3 bases and J by 3 bases, 4 bases remained unmatched. The CDR3 nucleotides are TGTGCCAGCAGCTCAGGACAGGGGCTCTACGAGCAGTACTTC. Translation gives CASSSGQGLYEQYF. The full variable domain, its missing parts supplied by reference TRBV5-5 and TRBJ2-7, is DAGVTQSPTHLIKTRGQQVTLRCSPISGHKSVSWYQQVLGQGPQFIFQYYEKEERGRGNFPDRFSARQFPNYSSELNVNALLLGDSALYLCASSSGQGLYEQYFGPGTRLTVT.

There are many counts of this clone. Since a much larger clone is just one base distant, this may be a read error. CDR3 in amino acids: CASSQRGSEAFF. In nucleotides, the CDR3 is TGTGCCAGCAGCCAGAGGGGCAGTGAAGCTTTCTTT. The chain recombines TRBV6-1 with TRBJ1-1, with D perhaps matching TRBD1 (5 bases). V shed 6 bases and J shed 7 bases, with 12 bases lying between them. The CDR3 covers 12 residues. CDR1 and CDR2 (germline): MNHNS, SASEGT.

By sample fraction, this clone is medium-sized. The chain links TRBV6-1 to TRBJ1-2, with 9 bases lining up with TRBD1. CDR3 size: 14 residues. The germline V gene has CDR1 MNHNS and CDR2 SASEGT. The ends lost 5 bases at V and 4 bases at J; junction bases unmatched: 5. CDR3 region: CASSIRQGGYGYTF. The CDR3 coding sequence is TGTGCCAGCAGTATCAGACAGGGGGGCTATGGCTACACCTTC.

This clone was found many times. This chain connects TRBV4-1 to TRBJ1-1; D not resolved. The ends were cut back, 4 bases at V and 10 bases at J, with 16 bases in the middle. Germline V lookup: CDR1 MGHRA, CDR2 YSYEKL. This CDR3 contains 13 residues. The CDR3 DNA follows: TGCGCCAGCAGCCCCGCCCGGGCGGTTGGAGCTTTCTTT. Translating it yields CASSPARAVGAFF.

Worth noting for this clone: A junction boundary mismatches the germline segment, possibly from a read error. This chain joins TRBV24-1 and TRBJ2-1, with 11 positions matching TRBD2. The CDR3 is 15 residues long. Per the germline V gene, CDR1 is KGHDR and CDR2 is SFDVKD. CDR3 nucleotide sequence: TGTGCCACCAGGGCCGGGACTAGCGGATTCAATGAGCAGTCCTTC. It yields the protein CATRAGTSGFNEQSF.

The chain links TRBV3-1 to TRBJ2-3, with no clear D. Deletions cut 4 bases from V and 3 bases from J, with 11 bases between. Per the germline V gene, CDR1 is LGHDT and CDR2 is YNNKEL (reference sequence). This CDR3 region has 14 residues. This chain's CDR3 is CASSRLPGTDTQYF. CDR3 sequence (DNA): TGTGCCAGCAGCCGTCTACCGGGTACAGATACGCAGTATTTT.

This clone has more than one count but fewer than ten. The V gene is TRBV20-1, the J gene TRBJ1-6; TRBD1 agrees at 11 bases. The CDR3 length is 14 residues. Trimming removed 5 bases from V and 7 bases from J; junction bases left unmatched: 4. Germline V CDR1 and CDR2: DFQATT, SNEGSKA (reference sequence). CDR3: CSASRDRGNSPLHF. CDR3 in DNA: TGCAGTGCTTCCCGGGACAGGGGGAATTCACCCCTCCACTTT.

This chain uses TRBV28 with TRBJ2-1; the D gene is possibly TRBD2 (6 bases). The V gene's germline CDR1 is MDHEN and CDR2 SYDVKM. V shed 4 bases and J shed 0 bases, with 10 bases lying between them. The CDR3 spans 15 residues. The CDR3 DNA follows: TGTGCCAGCAGTTACATCGGGAGCTCCTACAATGAGCAGTTCTTC. This sequence encodes CASSYIGSSYNEQFF.

This clone was counted many times. The chain couples TRBV10-3 to TRBJ2-7; D may be TRBD2 (5 bases). The CDR3 contains 15 residues. The germline CDR1 and CDR2 sequences are ENHRY and SYGVKD. The V end lost 3 bases, the J end lost 5 bases, and 17 bases lay between the germline ends. CDR3 residues: CAISESGLSHNEQYF. As DNA, the CDR3 is TGTGCCATCAGTGAAAGCGGTCTTAGCCACAACGAGCAGTACTTC.

This clone was observed a handful of times. The gene calls are TRBV10-1 and TRBJ1-2; D unresolved. The CDR3 is 12 amino acids. V was cut by 11 bases and J by 7 bases, with 17 bases left in between. Germline V gene sequence: CDR1 WNHNN, CDR2 SYGVQD (reference sequence). The DNA of the CDR3 is TGCGCCGGGAATTCAGAAGTTACTGGCTACACCTTC. Its protein is CAGNSEVTGYTF.

This clone has a count of ten or more. The V and J genes are TRBV11-2 and TRBJ2-2; D is perhaps TRBD2 (5 bases). Germline V lookup: CDR1 SGHAT, CDR2 FQNNGV. Trimming pared 1 base from V and 1 base from J, leaving 10 bases between. The CDR3 length is 16 residues. The CDR3 region is CASSLVGGLNTGELFF. DNA of the CDR3: TGTGCCAGCAGCTTAGTGGGCGGACTGAACACCGGGGAGCTGTTTTTT.

This clone turned up a few times. A much larger clone sits a single nucleotide away, making a read error possible. The V gene is TRBV25-1, the J gene TRBJ1-5; TRBD1 agrees at 7 bases. Germline V gene lookup returns CDR1 MGHDK and CDR2 SYGVNS. CDR3 length equals 17 residues. The CDR3 DNA reads TGTGCCAGCACCGTAGACAGGGTAAGATGTCGGAATCAGCCCCAGCAATTT. Translated, it gives CASTVDRVRCRNQPQQF. The complete variable domain, with remaining parts taken from reference TRBV25-1 and TRBJ1-5, reads EADIYQTPRYLVIGTGKKITLECSQTMGHDKMYWYQQDPGMELHLIHYSYGVNSTEKGDLSSESTVSRIRTEHFPLTLESARPSHTSQYLCASTVDRVRCRNQPQQFGDGTRLSIL.